This TCR beta chain was profiled in a study of cytomegalovirus exposure and HLA in healthy donors. Primers: 60 Vbeta forward and 13 Jbeta reverse. TCRdb's copy holds only in-frame clones and misses some; the assay was immunoSEQ multiplex PCR. The data show 210,000 or so clones, approximately 82% seen once. Germline assignment: CDR1 SGHVS and CDR2 FNYEAQ. The CDR3 has 16 amino acids. Trimming left V 1 base short and J 1 base short, with 12 bases between. The chain combines TRBV7-6 with TRBJ2-3; D is undetermined. The sample was PBMCs. The TCR comes from a woman in her thirties or forties in good health and CMV-seronegative. The CDR3 bases are TGTGCCAGCAGCTTAGTGGTAGGAGAAGGCACAGATACGCAGTATTTT. Translation gives CASSLVVGEGTDTQYF. The full variable domain, its missing parts supplied by reference TRBV7-6 and TRBJ2-3, is GAGVSQSPRYKVTKRGQDVALRCDPISGHVSLYWYRQALGQGPEFLTYFNYEAQQDKSGLPNDRFSAERPEGSISTLTIQRTEQRDSAMYRCASSLVVGEGTDTQYFGPGTRLTVL.